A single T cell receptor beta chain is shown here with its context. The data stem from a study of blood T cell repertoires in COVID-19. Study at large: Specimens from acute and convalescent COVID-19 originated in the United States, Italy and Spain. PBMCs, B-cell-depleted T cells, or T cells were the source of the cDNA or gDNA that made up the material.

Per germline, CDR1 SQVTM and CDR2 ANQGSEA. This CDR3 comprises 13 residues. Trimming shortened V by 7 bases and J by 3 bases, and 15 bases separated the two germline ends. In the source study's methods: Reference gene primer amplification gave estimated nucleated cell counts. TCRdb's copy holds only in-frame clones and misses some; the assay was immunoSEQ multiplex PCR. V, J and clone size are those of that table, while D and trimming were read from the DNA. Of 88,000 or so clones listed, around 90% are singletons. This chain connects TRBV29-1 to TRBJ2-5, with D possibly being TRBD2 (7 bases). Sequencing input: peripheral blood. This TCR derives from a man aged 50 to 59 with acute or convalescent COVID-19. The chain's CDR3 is CSALGAGEETQYF. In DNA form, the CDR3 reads TGCAGCGCTTTGGGGGCGGGAGAAGAGACCCAGTACTTC.